A single sample is the source of the 17 T cell receptor beta chains below, sequenced in a study of human T cells and chemical hapten exposure. Time point reported: patch test 3, about 24 weeks after DPC sensitization. Treatment reported: therapeutic diphenylcyclopropenone sensitization with weekly scalp DPC. Each CDR3 protein is one row after TCRdb ran MiXCR on the RACE reads. The table lists just over 70,000 distinct CDR3 sequences, more than 9.5% of them singletons, with 1.4% in the top ten. Source: whole blood, taken in connection with sensitization to the hapten diphenylcyclopropenone (DPC). Receptors originate from a woman between 45 and 65 years old with alopecia areata. Some clones in this sample may be carry-over from other donors' samples.

At least ten counts were recorded for this clonotype. This chain uses TRBV12-3 or TRBV12-4 with TRBJ1-1; 8 bases align to TRBD1. J was trimmed by 1 base and V by 6 bases; bases with no gene match: 7. The CDR3 is made up of 15 amino acids. CDR3: CASRIGQGSNTEAFF. Here the CDR3 DNA reads TGTGCCAGCAGAATCGGACAGGGATCGAACACTGAAGCTTTCTTT.

This clonotype was detected only a few times. The V call is TRBV7-9, the J call TRBJ2-7; 7 bases agree with TRBD1. Germline loops: CDR1 SEHNR, CDR2 FQNEAQ (reference sequence). This CDR3 comprises 14 residues. The trim removed 4 bases at V and 3 bases at J, leaving 6 bases unmatched. This CDR3 is CASSWDRQNYEQYF. The CDR3 DNA reads as TGTGCCAGCAGCTGGGACAGACAGAACTACGAGCAGTACTTC.

This rearrangement joins TRBV20-1 to TRBJ2-7; tentative D call: TRBD1 (6 bases). Germline V gives CDR1 DFQATT, CDR2 SNEGSKA (reference sequence). The CDR3 runs to 15 residues. V shed 3 bases and J shed 6 bases, with 21 bases lying between them. The CDR3 DNA follows: TGCAGTGCTAGGGCCTTCCGGGACACCGCTGGCGAGCAGTACTTC. It specifies CSARAFRDTAGEQYF.

The sample holds many counts of this clonotype. The chain combines TRBV18 with TRBJ1-1, with D maybe TRBD1 (5 bases). CDR3 length equals 15 residues. Trimming left V 1 base short and J 1 base short, with 10 bases between. CDR1 and CDR2 from the germline V gene are KGHSH and LQKENI. DNA for the CDR3: TGTGCCAGCTCACCACGGGGCACTGAGAACACTGAAGCTTTCTTT. Translating it yields CASSPRGTENTEAFF. The full variable domain, its missing parts supplied by reference TRBV18 and TRBJ1-1, is NAGVMQNPRHLVRRRGQEARLRCSPMKGHSHVYWYRQLPEEGLKFMVYLQKENIIDESGMPKERFSAEFPKEGPSILRIQQVVRGDSAAYFCASSPRGTENTEAFFGQGTRLTVV.

The V call is TRBV18, the J call TRBJ1-1; D is possibly TRBD1 (5 bases). Trimming shortened V by 2 bases and J by 0 bases, and 13 bases separated the two germline ends. Looked up from germline, CDR1 is KGHSH and CDR2 is LQKENI. This CDR3 is 16 amino acids long. This chain's CDR3 is CASSPDRNFMNTEAFF. CDR3 in DNA: TGTGCCAGCTCACCAGACAGAAATTTTATGAACACTGAAGCTTTCTTT.

The table lists this clonotype with a few counts. The chain carries TRBV14 and TRBJ1-2, with a weak D call TRBD1 (5 bases). This CDR3 is built from 17 residues. V lost 2 bases and J lost 10, with 26 bases in between. Germline assignment: CDR1 SGHDN and CDR2 FVKESK. CDR3 in amino acids: CASSQFTTPTGEEAYTF. DNA for the CDR3: TGTGCCAGCAGCCAATTCACTACCCCCACAGGCGAAGAAGCCTACACCTTC. The complete variable domain, with remaining parts taken from reference TRBV14 and TRBJ1-2, reads EAGVTQFPSHSVIEKGQTVTLRCDPISGHDNLYWYRRVMGKEIKFLLHFVKESKQDESGMPNNRFLAERTGGTYSTLKVQPAELEDSGVYFCASSQFTTPTGEEAYTFGSGTRLTVV.

At least ten counts were recorded for this clonotype. The chain joins TRBV6-6 to TRBJ1-5, with a tentative D call TRBD1 (5 bases). V was pared by 8 bases and J by 7 bases, with 15 bases between. The CDR3 is 13 residues long. Germline CDR1 MNHNY, CDR2 SVGAGI (reference sequence). The CDR3 bases are TGTGCCAGCGGTTGGGGCGGGGACCAGCCCCAGCATTTT. Its protein is CASGWGGDQPQHF.

The gene calls are TRBV7-2 and TRBJ2-7; D is ambiguous. The V end lost 3 bases, the J end lost 2 bases, and 11 bases lay between the germline ends. Germline V gene data show CDR1 as SGHTA and CDR2 as FQGNSA. This CDR3 contains 14 residues. Written as DNA, the CDR3 is TGTGCCAGCAGCTTTTCAAGACAAGCCTACGAGCAGTACTTC. Amino acids: CASSFSRQAYEQYF. The complete variable domain, with remaining parts taken from reference TRBV7-2 and TRBJ2-7, reads GAGVSQSPSNKVTEKGKDVELRCDPISGHTALYWYRQSLGQGLEFLIYFQGNSAPDKSGLPSDRFSAERTGGSVSTLTIQRTQQEDSAVYLCASSFSRQAYEQYFGPGTRLTVT.

This clonotype was observed many times. In nucleotides, the CDR3 is TGTGCCAGCTCACCGGGACAGTTCTACGAGCAGTACTTC. Its protein product is CASSPGQFYEQYF. V usage is TRBV18 and J usage is TRBJ2-7; 7 positions agree with TRBD1. Losses at the gene ends were 3 bases for V and 3 bases for J; bases not matched to a gene: 2. Per the germline V gene, CDR1 is KGHSH and CDR2 is LQKENI. CDR3 length: 13 residues.

This clonotype was detected ten times or more. This chain links TRBV29-1 with TRBJ2-5; TRBD1 might be the D (6 bases). This CDR3 is 12 amino acids long. Germline CDR1 is SQVTM and CDR2 is ANQGSEA. The ends were cut back, 3 bases at V and 1 base at J, with 6 bases in the middle. The CDR3 reads CSVDRGQETQYF. CDR3 nucleotides: TGCAGCGTTGACAGGGGCCAAGAGACCCAGTACTTC.

This clonotype was recorded a few times. The chain combines TRBV5-1 with TRBJ1-6, with no clear D. The ends were cut back, 0 bases at V and 7 bases at J, with 11 bases in the middle. Germline V gives CDR1 SGHRS, CDR2 YFSETQ. This CDR3 contains 15 residues. The DNA for the CDR3 is TGCGCCAGCAGCTTGGAGGAGGCCGCCAATTCACCCCTCCACTTT. Translated: CASSLEEAANSPLHF.

This clonotype was observed many times. The chain carries TRBV20-1 and TRBJ1-5; D is unresolved. Germline V gene sequence: CDR1 DFQATT, CDR2 SNEGSKA (reference sequence). The CDR3 consists of 12 residues. Trimming left V 6 bases short and J 7 bases short, with 13 bases between. The CDR3 region is CSAQRSGQPQHF. As DNA, the CDR3 is TGCAGTGCCCAGAGATCTGGCCAGCCCCAGCATTTT.

This rearrangement joins TRBV6-2 or TRBV6-3 to TRBJ2-5, with a tentative D call TRBD2 (6 bases). Per the germline V gene, CDR1 is MNHEY and CDR2 is SVGEGT. Trimming removed 0 bases at V and 0 bases at J, with 14 bases between. The CDR3 length is 17 residues. The chain's CDR3 is CASSYSITGEYQETQYF. The CDR3 bases are TGTGCCAGCAGTTACTCTATAACGGGAGAGTACCAAGAGACCCAGTACTTC.

There are many counts of this clonotype. The gene calls are TRBV7-2 and TRBJ2-3; D ambiguous. V was pared by 5 bases and J by 4 bases, with 10 bases between. Germline V gives CDR1 SGHTA, CDR2 FQGNSA. The CDR3 consists of 13 residues. CDR3 amino acids: CASSKPSADTQYF. The DNA of the CDR3 is TGTGCCAGCAGCAAACCCTCGGCAGATACGCAGTATTTT. The full variable domain, rest sourced from reference TRBV7-2 and TRBJ2-3, is GAGVSQSPSNKVTEKGKDVELRCDPISGHTALYWYRQSLGQGLEFLIYFQGNSAPDKSGLPSDRFSAERTGGSVSTLTIQRTQQEDSAVYLCASSKPSADTQYFGPGTRLTVL.

The table lists this clonotype with a few counts. The chain has TRBV2 and TRBJ2-3, with TRBD2 matching over 13 bases. Looked up from germline, CDR1 is SNHLY and CDR2 is FYNNEI. The CDR3 is 14 amino acids. Trimming cost V 8 bases and J 5 bases; bases outside gene matches: 4. CDR3 region: CASGGLAGLDTQYF. CDR3 DNA: TGTGCCAGCGGGGGACTAGCGGGGCTAGATACGCAGTATTTT.

A word on this clonotype: With a much larger clone just one base away, this may be a read error. V gene TRBV5-5 combines with J gene TRBJ1-5, with 8 bases lining up with TRBD1. Germline lookup yields CDR1 SGHKS and CDR2 YYEKEE (reference sequence). After removal of 7 bases from V and 11 bases from J, the junction contained 8 bases not matched to a gene. This CDR3 spans 12 amino acids. The CDR3 loop reads CASHTNRGAQHF. The CDR3 DNA reads as TGTGCCAGCCACACCAACAGGGGGGCCCAGCATTTT. Together with reference TRBV5-5 and TRBJ1-5, the CDR3 gives the full variable domain: DAGVTQSPTHLIKTRGQQVTLRCSPISGHKSVSWYQQVLGQGPQFIFQYYEKEERGRGNFPDRFSARQFPNYSSELNVNALLLGDSALYLCASHTNRGAQHFGDGTRLSIL.

The chain links TRBV12-5 to TRBJ2-3; D not resolved. The germline V and J ends were trimmed by 3 bases and 3 bases, with 7 bases remaining between them. Germline loops: CDR1 LGHNT, CDR2 FRNRAP. The CDR3 has 13 residues. The CDR3: CASGLWGTDTQYF. CDR3 coding DNA: TGTGCTAGTGGTTTATGGGGTACAGATACGCAGTATTTT.